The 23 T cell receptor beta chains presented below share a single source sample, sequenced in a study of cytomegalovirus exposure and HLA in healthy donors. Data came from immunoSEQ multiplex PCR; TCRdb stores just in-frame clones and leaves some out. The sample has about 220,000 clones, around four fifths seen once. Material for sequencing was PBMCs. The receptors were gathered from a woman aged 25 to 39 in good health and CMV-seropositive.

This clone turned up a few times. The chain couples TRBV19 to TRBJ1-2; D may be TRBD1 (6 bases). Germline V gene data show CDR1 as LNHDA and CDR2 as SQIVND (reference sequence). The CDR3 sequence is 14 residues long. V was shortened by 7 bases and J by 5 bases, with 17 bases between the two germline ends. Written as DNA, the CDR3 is TGTGCCAGTACCACCCGGGACAACCTTTATGGCTACACCTTC. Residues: CASTTRDNLYGYTF. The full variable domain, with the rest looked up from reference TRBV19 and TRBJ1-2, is DGGITQSPKYLFRKEGQNVTLSCEQNLNHDAMYWYRQDPGQGLRLIYYSQIVNDFQKGDIAEGYSVSREKKESFPLTVTSAQKNPTAFYLCASTTRDNLYGYTFGSGTRLTVV.

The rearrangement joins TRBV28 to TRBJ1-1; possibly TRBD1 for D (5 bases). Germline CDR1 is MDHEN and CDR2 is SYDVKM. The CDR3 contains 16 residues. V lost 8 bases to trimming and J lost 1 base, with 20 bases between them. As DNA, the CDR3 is TGTGCCAGCCGCAACCCGCCTGGGACGGCGAACACTGAAGCTTTCTTT. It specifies CASRNPPGTANTEAFF.

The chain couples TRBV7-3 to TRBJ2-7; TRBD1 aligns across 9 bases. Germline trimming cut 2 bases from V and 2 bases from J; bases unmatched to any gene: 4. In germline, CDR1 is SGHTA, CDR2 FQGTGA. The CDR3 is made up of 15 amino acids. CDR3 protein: CASSLSGTGPYEQYF. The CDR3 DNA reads TGTGCCAGCAGCTTATCGGGGACAGGGCCCTACGAGCAGTACTTC.

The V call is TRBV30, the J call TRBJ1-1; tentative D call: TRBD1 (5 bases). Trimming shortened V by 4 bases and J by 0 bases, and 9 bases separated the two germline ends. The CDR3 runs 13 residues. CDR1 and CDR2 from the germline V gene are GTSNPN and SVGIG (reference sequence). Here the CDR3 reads CAWNRPMNTEAFF. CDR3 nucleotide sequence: TGTGCCTGGAACAGGCCCATGAACACTGAAGCTTTCTTT.

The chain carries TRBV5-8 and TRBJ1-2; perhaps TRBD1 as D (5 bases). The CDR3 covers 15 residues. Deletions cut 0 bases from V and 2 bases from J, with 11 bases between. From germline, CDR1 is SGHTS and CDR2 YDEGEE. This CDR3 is CASSLAGGYNYGYTF. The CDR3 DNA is TGTGCCAGCAGCTTGGCGGGGGGTTACAACTATGGCTACACCTTC. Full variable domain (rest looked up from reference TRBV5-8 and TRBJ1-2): EAGVTQSPTHLIKTRGQQATLRCSPISGHTSVYWYQQALGLGLQFLLWYDEGEERNRGNFPPRFSGRQFPNYSSELNVNALELEDSALYLCASSLAGGYNYGYTFGSGTRLTVV.

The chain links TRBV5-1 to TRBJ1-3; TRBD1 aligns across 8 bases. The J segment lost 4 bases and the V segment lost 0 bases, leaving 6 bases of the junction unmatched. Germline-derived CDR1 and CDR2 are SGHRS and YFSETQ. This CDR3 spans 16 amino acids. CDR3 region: CASSLDQGAGGNTIYF. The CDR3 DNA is TGCGCCAGCAGCTTGGACCAGGGGGCGGGAGGAAACACCATATATTTT.

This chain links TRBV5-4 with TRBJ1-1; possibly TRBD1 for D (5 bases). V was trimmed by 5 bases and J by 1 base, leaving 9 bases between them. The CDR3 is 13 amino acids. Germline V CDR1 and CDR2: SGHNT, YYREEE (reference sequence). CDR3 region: CASREGANTEAFF. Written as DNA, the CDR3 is TGTGCCAGCAGAGAAGGGGCGAACACTGAAGCTTTCTTT. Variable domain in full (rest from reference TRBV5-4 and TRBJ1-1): ETGVTQSPTHLIKTRGQQVTLRCSSQSGHNTVSWYQQALGQGPQFIFQYYREEENGRGNFPPRFSGLQFPNYSSELNVNALELDDSALYLCASREGANTEAFFGQGTRLTVV.

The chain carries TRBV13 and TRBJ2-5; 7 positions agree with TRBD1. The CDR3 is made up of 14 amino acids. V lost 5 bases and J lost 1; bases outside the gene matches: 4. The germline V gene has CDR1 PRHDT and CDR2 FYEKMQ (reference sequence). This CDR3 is CASSGRDSQETQYF. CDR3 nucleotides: TGTGCCAGCAGCGGAAGGGACAGCCAAGAGACCCAGTACTTC.

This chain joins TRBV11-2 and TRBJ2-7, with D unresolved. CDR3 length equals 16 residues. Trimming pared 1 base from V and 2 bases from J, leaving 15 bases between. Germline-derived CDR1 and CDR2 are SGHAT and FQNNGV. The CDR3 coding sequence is TGTGCCAGCAGCTTAGGTAGGACGGCCAGAACCTACGAGCAGTACTTC. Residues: CASSLGRTARTYEQYF.

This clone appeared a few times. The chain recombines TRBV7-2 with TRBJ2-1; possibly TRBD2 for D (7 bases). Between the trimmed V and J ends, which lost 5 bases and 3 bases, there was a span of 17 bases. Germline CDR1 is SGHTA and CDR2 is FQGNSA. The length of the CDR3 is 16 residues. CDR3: CASSLRGAGHYNEQFF. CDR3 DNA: TGTGCCAGCAGCCTCCGGGGGGCGGGACACTACAATGAGCAGTTCTTC. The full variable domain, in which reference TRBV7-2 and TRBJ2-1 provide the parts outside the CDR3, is GAGVSQSPSNKVTEKGKDVELRCDPISGHTALYWYRQSLGQGLEFLIYFQGNSAPDKSGLPSDRFSAERTGGSVSTLTIQRTQQEDSAVYLCASSLRGAGHYNEQFFGPGTRLTVL.

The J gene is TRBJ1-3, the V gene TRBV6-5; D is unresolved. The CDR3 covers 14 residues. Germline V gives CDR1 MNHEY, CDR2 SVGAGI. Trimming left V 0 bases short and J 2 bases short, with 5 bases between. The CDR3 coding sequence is TGTGCCAGCAGTTACTCGACTCCTGGAAACACCATATATTTT. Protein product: CASSYSTPGNTIYF.

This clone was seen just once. This CDR3 is CASSPRTTEAFF. DNA of the CDR3: TGTGCCAGCAGCCCACGGACGACTGAAGCTTTCTTT. This chain connects TRBV7-2 to TRBJ1-1, with D uncertain. The CDR3 loop spans 12 amino acids. Per germline, CDR1 SGHTA and CDR2 FQGNSA. V was shortened by 5 bases and J by 5 bases, with 9 bases between the two germline ends. The whole variable domain, filled in from reference TRBV7-2 and TRBJ1-1, reads GAGVSQSPSNKVTEKGKDVELRCDPISGHTALYWYRQSLGQGLEFLIYFQGNSAPDKSGLPSDRFSAERTGGSVSTLTIQRTQQEDSAVYLCASSPRTTEAFFGQGTRLTVV.

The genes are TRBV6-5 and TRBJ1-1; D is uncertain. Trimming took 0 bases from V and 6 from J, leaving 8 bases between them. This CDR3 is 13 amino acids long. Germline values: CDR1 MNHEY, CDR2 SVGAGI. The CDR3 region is CASSYSPEAEAFF. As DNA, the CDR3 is TGTGCCAGCAGTTACTCGCCAGAGGCTGAAGCTTTCTTT.

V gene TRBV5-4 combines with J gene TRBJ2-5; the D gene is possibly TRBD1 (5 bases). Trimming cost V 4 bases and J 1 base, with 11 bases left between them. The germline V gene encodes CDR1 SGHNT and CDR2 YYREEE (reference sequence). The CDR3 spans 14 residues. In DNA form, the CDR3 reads TGTGCCAGCAGCATGACAGCCTCCCAAGAGACCCAGTACTTC. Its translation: CASSMTASQETQYF.

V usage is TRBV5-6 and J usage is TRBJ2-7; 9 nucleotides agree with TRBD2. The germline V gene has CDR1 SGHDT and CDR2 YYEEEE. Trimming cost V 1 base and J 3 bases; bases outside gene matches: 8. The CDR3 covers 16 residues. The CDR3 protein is CASSLQGSGRGYEQYF. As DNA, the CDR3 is TGTGCCAGCAGCTTGCAGGGTAGCGGGAGAGGCTACGAGCAGTACTTC.

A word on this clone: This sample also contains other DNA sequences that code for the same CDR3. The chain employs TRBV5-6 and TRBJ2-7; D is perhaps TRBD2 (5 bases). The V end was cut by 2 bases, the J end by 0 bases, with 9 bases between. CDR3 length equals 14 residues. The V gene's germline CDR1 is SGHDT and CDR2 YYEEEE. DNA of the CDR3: TGTGCCAGCAGCTTAGGAGGTAGCTCCTACGAGCAGTACTTC. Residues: CASSLGGSSYEQYF.

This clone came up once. The CDR3 sequence is CASSSRGPYGYTF. CDR3 DNA: TGTGCCAGCAGCTCCCGCGGGCCCTATGGCTACACCTTC. J is TRBJ1-2 and V is TRBV13; D gene uncertain. The V end was cut by 4 bases, the J end by 4 bases, with 10 bases between. CDR1 is PRHDT, CDR2 FYEKMQ, per germline (reference sequence). The CDR3 contains 13 residues.

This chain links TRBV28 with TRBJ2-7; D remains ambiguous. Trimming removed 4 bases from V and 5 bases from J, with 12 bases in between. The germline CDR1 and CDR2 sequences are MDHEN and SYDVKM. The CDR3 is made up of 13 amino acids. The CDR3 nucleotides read TGTGCCAGCAGTTACCTGGTCGAAAACGAGCAGTACTTC. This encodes CASSYLVENEQYF.

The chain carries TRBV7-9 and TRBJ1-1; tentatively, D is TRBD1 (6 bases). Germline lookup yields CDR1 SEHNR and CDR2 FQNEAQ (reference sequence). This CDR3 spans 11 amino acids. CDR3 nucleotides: TGTGGGACAGACGGTTCAACTGAAGCTTTCTTT. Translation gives CGTDGSTEAFF. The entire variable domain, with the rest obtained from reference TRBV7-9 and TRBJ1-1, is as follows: DTGVSQNPRHKITKRGQNVTFRCDPISEHNRLYWYRQTLGQGPEFLTYFQNEAQLEKSRLLSDRFSAERPKGSFSTLEIQRTEQGDSAMYLCGTDGSTEAFFGQGTRLTVV.

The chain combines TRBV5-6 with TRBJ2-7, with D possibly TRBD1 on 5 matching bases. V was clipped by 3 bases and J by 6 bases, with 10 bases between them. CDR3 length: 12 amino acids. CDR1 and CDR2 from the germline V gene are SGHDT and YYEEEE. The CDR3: CASSWGRIEQYF. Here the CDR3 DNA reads TGTGCCAGCAGCTGGGGCCGAATCGAGCAGTACTTC.

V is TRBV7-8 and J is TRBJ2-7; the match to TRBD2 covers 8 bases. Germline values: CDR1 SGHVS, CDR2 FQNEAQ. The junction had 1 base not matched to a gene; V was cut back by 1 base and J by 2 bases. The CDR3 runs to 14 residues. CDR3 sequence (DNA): TGTGCCAGCAGCTTAGGGACTAGCCCCTACGAGCAGTACTTC. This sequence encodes CASSLGTSPYEQYF.

CDR3 residues: CASSFAGANVLTF. CDR3 nucleotides: TGTGCCAGCAGCTTTGCTGGGGCCAACGTCCTGACTTTC. The gene calls are TRBV7-6 and TRBJ2-6; D ambiguous. The CDR3 length is 13 residues. Germline CDR1 and CDR2: SGHVS and FNYEAQ. The ends were cut back, 3 bases at V and 2 bases at J, with 2 bases in the middle.

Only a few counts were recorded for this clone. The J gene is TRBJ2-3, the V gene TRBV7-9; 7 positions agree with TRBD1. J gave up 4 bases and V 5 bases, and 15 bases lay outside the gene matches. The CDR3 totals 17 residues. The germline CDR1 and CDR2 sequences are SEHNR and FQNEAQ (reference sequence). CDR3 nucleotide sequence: TGTGCCAGCAGCCCCCTGCAAAAGACAGGGCGGGCAGATACGCAGTATTTT. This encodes CASSPLQKTGRADTQYF.